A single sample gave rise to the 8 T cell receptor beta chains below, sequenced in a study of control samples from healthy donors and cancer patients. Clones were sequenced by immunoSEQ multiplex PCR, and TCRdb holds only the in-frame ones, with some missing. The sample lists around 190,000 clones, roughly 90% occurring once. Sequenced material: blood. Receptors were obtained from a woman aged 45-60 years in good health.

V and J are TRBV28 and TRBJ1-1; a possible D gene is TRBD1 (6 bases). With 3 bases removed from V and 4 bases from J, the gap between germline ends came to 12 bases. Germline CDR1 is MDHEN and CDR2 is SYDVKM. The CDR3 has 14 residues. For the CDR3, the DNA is TGTGCCAGCAGTTTCCAGGGGTGGGCCACTGAAGCTTTCTTT. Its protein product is CASSFQGWATEAFF. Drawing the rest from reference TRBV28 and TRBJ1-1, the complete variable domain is DVKVTQSSRYLVKRTGEKVFLECVQDMDHENMFWYRQDPGLGLRLIYFSYDVKMKEKGDIPEGYSVSREKKERFSLILESASTNQTSMYLCASSFQGWATEAFFGQGTRLTVV.

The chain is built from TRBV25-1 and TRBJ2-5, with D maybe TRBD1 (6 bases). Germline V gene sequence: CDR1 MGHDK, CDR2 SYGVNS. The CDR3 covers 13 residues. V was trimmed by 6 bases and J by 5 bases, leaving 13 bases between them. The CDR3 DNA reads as TGTGCCAGCAGAAGGACAGTTGAGGAGACCCAGTACTTC. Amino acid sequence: CASRRTVEETQYF. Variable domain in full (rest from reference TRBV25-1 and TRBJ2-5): EADIYQTPRYLVIGTGKKITLECSQTMGHDKMYWYQQDPGMELHLIHYSYGVNSTEKGDLSSESTVSRIRTEHFPLTLESARPSHTSQYLCASRRTVEETQYFGPGTRLLVL.

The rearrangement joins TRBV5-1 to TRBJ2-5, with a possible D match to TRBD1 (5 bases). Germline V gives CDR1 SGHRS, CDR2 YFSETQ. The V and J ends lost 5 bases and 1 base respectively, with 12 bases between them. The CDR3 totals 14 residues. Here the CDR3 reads CASRKGVSQETQYF. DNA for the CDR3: TGCGCCAGCAGGAAAGGGGTGAGCCAAGAGACCCAGTACTTC.

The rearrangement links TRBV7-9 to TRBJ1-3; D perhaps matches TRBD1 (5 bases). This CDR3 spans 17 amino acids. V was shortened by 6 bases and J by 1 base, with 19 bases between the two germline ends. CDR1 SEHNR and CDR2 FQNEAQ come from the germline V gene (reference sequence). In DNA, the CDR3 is TGTGCCAGCAGTTCGAACTGGGACGGGGGTTCTGGAAACACCATATATTTT. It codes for CASSSNWDGGSGNTIYF.

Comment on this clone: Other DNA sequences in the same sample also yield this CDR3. The CDR3: CASSLDGSSYNEQFF. The CDR3 bases are TGCGCCAGCAGCTTGGATGGGAGCTCCTACAATGAGCAGTTCTTC. The chain recombines TRBV5-1 with TRBJ2-1; tentatively, D is TRBD2 (5 bases). The V end lost 0 bases, the J end lost 0 bases, and 7 bases lay between the germline ends. Germline CDR1 and CDR2: SGHRS and YFSETQ. This CDR3 spans 15 amino acids.

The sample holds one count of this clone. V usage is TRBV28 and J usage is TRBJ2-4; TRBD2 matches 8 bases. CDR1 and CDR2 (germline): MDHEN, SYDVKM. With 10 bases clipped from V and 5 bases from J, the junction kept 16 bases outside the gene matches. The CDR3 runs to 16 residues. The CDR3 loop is CATPGGGYERQNIQYF. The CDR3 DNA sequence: TGTGCCACCCCCGGGGGGGGGTACGAAAGACAAAACATTCAGTACTTC.

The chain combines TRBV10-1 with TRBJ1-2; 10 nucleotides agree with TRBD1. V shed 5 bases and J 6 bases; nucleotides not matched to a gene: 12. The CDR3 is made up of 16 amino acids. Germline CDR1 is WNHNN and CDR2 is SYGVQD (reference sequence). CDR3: CASSWTGTGARNGYTF. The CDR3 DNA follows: TGCGCCAGCAGTTGGACCGGGACAGGGGCCCGCAATGGCTACACCTTC.

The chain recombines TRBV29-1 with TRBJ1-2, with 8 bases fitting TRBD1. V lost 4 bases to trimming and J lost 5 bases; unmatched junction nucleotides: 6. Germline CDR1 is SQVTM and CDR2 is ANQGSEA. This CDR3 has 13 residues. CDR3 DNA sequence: TGCAGCGTTGGGACCGGGACAGGATATGGCTACACCTTC. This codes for CSVGTGTGYGYTF.